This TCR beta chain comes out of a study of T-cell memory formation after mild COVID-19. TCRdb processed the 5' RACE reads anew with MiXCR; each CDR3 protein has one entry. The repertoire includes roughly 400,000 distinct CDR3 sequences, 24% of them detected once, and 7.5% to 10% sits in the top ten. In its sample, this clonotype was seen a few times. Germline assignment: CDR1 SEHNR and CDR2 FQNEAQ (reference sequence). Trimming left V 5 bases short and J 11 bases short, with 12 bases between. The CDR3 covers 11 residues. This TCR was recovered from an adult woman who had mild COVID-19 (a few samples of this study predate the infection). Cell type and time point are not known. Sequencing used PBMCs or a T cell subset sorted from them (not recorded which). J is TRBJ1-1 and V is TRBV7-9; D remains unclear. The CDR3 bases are TGTGCCAGCAGCCCCCAGGCTGGGGCTTTCTTT. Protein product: CASSPQAGAFF.